Below are 27 T cell receptor beta chains sequenced from a single sample in a study of T cells in tuberculosis. Assay: immunoSEQ multiplex PCR; the TCRdb copy retains only in-frame clones and omits some. The sample lists 30,000 or so clones, 90% seen once, with 5% to 7% in the top ten. The sequenced material came from PBMCs. The receptors originated from a donor aged 10-29 years with latent tuberculosis or without tuberculosis infection.

The J gene is TRBJ2-7, the V gene TRBV7-8, with D possibly TRBD1 on 6 matching bases. V lost 5 bases, J lost 7 bases, and 18 bases lay in between. Germline V gene lookup returns CDR1 SGHVS and CDR2 FQNEAQ. CDR3 length equals 14 residues. For the CDR3, the DNA is TGTGCCAGCAGCCCCGGACAGAGGAGAGGAGAGCAGTACTTC. Protein product: CASSPGQRRGEQYF.

The gene calls are TRBV27 and TRBJ2-5; 7 bases are a match to TRBD2. With V trimmed by 5 bases and J by 5 bases, 8 bases remained unmatched. Germline V lookup: CDR1 MNHEY, CDR2 SMNVEV (reference sequence). CDR3 size: 14 residues. The CDR3 loop reads CASSPLGGGETQYF. DNA of the CDR3: TGTGCCAGCAGTCCCTTGGGGGGAGGGGAGACCCAGTACTTC.

This chain joins TRBV4-3 and TRBJ1-4, with D perhaps TRBD1 (5 bases). CDR3 size: 16 residues. V lost 4 bases and J lost 6, with 18 bases in between. The germline V gene encodes CDR1 LGHNA and CDR2 YSLEER. The CDR3 bases are TGCGCCAGCAGCCTTCGTCCCTGGGGAGGGGATGAAAAACTGTTTTTT. Translation gives CASSLRPWGGDEKLFF.

The V gene is TRBV27, the J gene TRBJ1-1, with a tentative D call TRBD1 (6 bases). This CDR3 spans 14 amino acids. Trimming took 8 bases from V and 11 from J, leaving 24 bases between them. The V gene's germline CDR1 is MNHEY and CDR2 SMNVEV (reference sequence). The CDR3, as DNA: TGTGCCAGCTCCTTAGGGACACCACTCGGGAGGGCTTTCTTT. This encodes CASSLGTPLGRAFF.

The V gene is TRBV9, the J gene TRBJ2-3; 11 nucleotides agree with TRBD2. The CDR3 consists of 17 residues. Trimming took 0 bases from V and 3 from J; bases not matched to a gene: 6. Germline V gives CDR1 SGDLS, CDR2 YYNGEE. The CDR3, as DNA: TGTGCCAGCAGCGTAGGAGGTAGCGGGGGGGCGACAGATACGCAGTATTTT. It codes for CASSVGGSGGATDTQYF.

The rearrangement uses TRBV2 and TRBJ2-1; 9 nucleotides match TRBD2. The CDR3 is made up of 15 amino acids. V lost 2 bases to trimming and J lost 7 bases; unmatched junction nucleotides: 6. Germline CDR1 and CDR2: SNHLY and FYNNEI. CDR3 in amino acids: CASSETISGGNEQFF. CDR3 nucleotide sequence: TGTGCCAGCAGTGAAACAATTAGCGGGGGTAATGAGCAGTTCTTC.

CDR3 DNA: TGCGCCAGCAGCCAAGGGATAGCGGGGGGAACCGGGGAGCTGTTTTTT. Its translation: CASSQGIAGGTGELFF. The rearrangement uses TRBV4-3 and TRBJ2-2; TRBD2 agrees at 10 bases. J lost 5 bases, V lost 1 base, and 4 bases had no gene match. The CDR3 is 16 amino acids. CDR1 and CDR2 (germline): LGHNA, YSLEER.

V gene TRBV11-2 combines with J gene TRBJ2-2; 7 bases agree with TRBD1. The CDR3 loop spans 13 amino acids. V shed 4 bases, J shed 6 bases, and the junction held 2 bases outside the gene matches. Germline-derived CDR1 and CDR2 are SGHAT and FQNNGV. CDR3 protein: CASSSTGPGELFF. The DNA for the CDR3 is TGTGCCAGCAGCTCGACAGGGCCCGGGGAGCTGTTTTTT.

The J gene is TRBJ1-5, the V gene TRBV4-1, with 7 bases identical to TRBD1. Trimming took 6 bases from V and 10 from J; bases not matched to a gene: 21. The CDR3 runs to 17 residues. The germline CDR1 and CDR2 sequences are MGHRA and YSYEKL. CDR3 sequence: CASSRETGRQVGGPQHF. CDR3 in DNA: TGCGCCAGCAGTCGTGAGACAGGGCGGCAAGTGGGTGGTCCCCAGCATTTT.

The J gene is TRBJ1-4, the V gene TRBV7-9; D is perhaps TRBD1 (6 bases). Germline CDR1 SEHNR, CDR2 FQNEAQ (reference sequence). The CDR3 length is 18 residues. Trimming shortened V by 2 bases and J by 0 bases, and 16 bases separated the two germline ends. CDR3 DNA: TGTGCCAGCAGCTTATTTCCAGGGGCCACAACAACTAATGAAAAACTGTTTTTT. Translating gives CASSLFPGATTTNEKLFF.

This chain joins TRBV7-2 and TRBJ2-5; D possibly corresponds to TRBD1 (5 bases). Trimming removed 5 bases at V and 4 bases at J, with 14 bases between. Germline assignment: CDR1 SGHTA and CDR2 FQGNSA. This CDR3 region has 14 residues. The chain's CDR3 is CASSIDSRSETQYF. CDR3 in DNA: TGTGCCAGCAGCATCGACAGTCGGTCAGAGACCCAGTACTTC. The whole variable domain, filled in from reference TRBV7-2 and TRBJ2-5, reads GAGVSQSPSNKVTEKGKDVELRCDPISGHTALYWYRQSLGQGLEFLIYFQGNSAPDKSGLPSDRFSAERTGGSVSTLTIQRTQQEDSAVYLCASSIDSRSETQYFGPGTRLLVL.

The CDR3 DNA reads TGTGCCACCAGCAGAGATCGGCGGCAGGGATCCTACGAGCAGTACTTC. This codes for CATSRDRRQGSYEQYF. The J gene is TRBJ2-7, the V gene TRBV15; tentative D call: TRBD1 (5 bases). With 0 bases removed from V and 1 base from J, the gap between germline ends came to 13 bases. The CDR3 is made up of 16 amino acids. Germline CDR1 LNHNV, CDR2 YYDKDF (reference sequence).

V and J are TRBV2 and TRBJ2-4; D unresolved. Germline V gene data show CDR1 as SNHLY and CDR2 as FYNNEI. V was clipped by 4 bases and J by 0 bases, with 4 bases between them. The CDR3 has 13 residues. For the CDR3, the DNA is TGTGCCAGCAGTGCAGAAGCCAAAAACATTCAGTACTTC. It specifies CASSAEAKNIQYF.

This rearrangement joins TRBV7-2 to TRBJ1-6; D possibly corresponds to TRBD1 (6 bases). V was clipped by 5 bases and J by 4 bases, with 24 bases between them. CDR3 length equals 19 residues. Germline assignment: CDR1 SGHTA and CDR2 FQGNSA. CDR3 protein: CASSPYIYRESPYNSPLHF. As DNA, the CDR3 is TGTGCCAGCAGCCCATATATATACAGGGAATCCCCTTATAATTCACCCCTCCACTTT.

The V call is TRBV20-1, the J call TRBJ2-7; D is unclear. CDR3 length: 11 amino acids. Germline V gives CDR1 DFQATT, CDR2 SNEGSKA (reference sequence). With 2 bases removed from V and 4 bases from J, the gap between germline ends came to 6 bases. The CDR3, as DNA: TGCAGTGCTAGATTAGAATACGAGCAGTACTTC. This gives the protein CSARLEYEQYF.

This clone was seen only a few times. The chain links TRBV9 to TRBJ2-1; no clear D. The V end was cut by 4 bases, the J end by 9 bases, with 11 bases between. This CDR3 region has 12 residues. Per germline, CDR1 SGDLS and CDR2 YYNGEE. The CDR3 region has the DNA TGTGCCAGCAGCTATAGTGGAGCTGAGCAGTTCTTC. It encodes CASSYSGAEQFF. The whole variable domain, filled in from reference TRBV9 and TRBJ2-1, reads DSGVTQTPKHLITATGQRVTLRCSPRSGDLSVYWYQQSLDQGLQFLIQYYNGEERAKGNILERFSAQQFPDLHSELNLSSLELGDSALYFCASSYSGAEQFFGPGTRLTVL.

CDR3 sequence (DNA): TGTGCCAGCAGTCCAAAAGGGAGGTCTGGAAACACCATATATTTT. This sequence encodes CASSPKGRSGNTIYF. This sequence joins TRBV6-5 and TRBJ1-3; D is unresolved. The CDR3 sequence is 15 residues long. The V gene lost 5 bases and the J gene lost 1 base, with 12 bases spanning the gap. CDR1 is MNHEY and CDR2 is SVGAGI in the germline V gene.

The genes are TRBV7-7 and TRBJ2-5, with 7 bases aligning to TRBD1. The CDR3 sequence is 15 residues long. The ends lost 5 bases at V and 2 bases at J; junction bases unmatched: 8. The V gene's germline CDR1 is SSHAT and CDR2 FNYEAQ (reference sequence). As DNA, the CDR3 is TGTGCCAGCAGCCCGAGGGACAGTGGGCAAGAGACCCAGTACTTC. Its translation: CASSPRDSGQETQYF.

The genes are TRBV4-2 and TRBJ2-1; 8 bases fit TRBD2. This CDR3 region has 16 residues. The V gene end was trimmed by 0 bases and the J gene end by 3 bases; junction bases not matched to a gene: 4. Germline V lookup: CDR1 LGHNA, CDR2 YNFKEQ. Written as DNA, the CDR3 is TGTGCCAGCAGCCAAGAAGCGGGGGACCACTACAATGAGCAGTTCTTC. It is translated as CASSQEAGDHYNEQFF.

This chain connects TRBV5-4 to TRBJ2-5; 8 nucleotides align to TRBD2. Germline V gene data show CDR1 as SGHNT and CDR2 as YYREEE (reference sequence). V shed 4 bases, J shed 2 bases, and the junction held 7 bases outside the gene matches. The CDR3 runs to 15 residues. CDR3 in amino acids: CASSQAGGGQETQYF. CDR3 DNA: TGTGCCAGCAGCCAGGCCGGGGGGGGGCAAGAGACCCAGTACTTC.

This chain uses TRBV18 with TRBJ2-5; a weak D match, TRBD1 (6 bases). This CDR3 spans 14 amino acids. The ends were cut back, 4 bases at V and 4 bases at J, with 13 bases in the middle. Germline V gene sequence: CDR1 KGHSH, CDR2 LQKENI. CDR3 sequence: CASSRMTGGETQYF. As DNA, the CDR3 is TGTGCCAGCTCACGGATGACAGGAGGAGAGACCCAGTACTTC.

The chain links TRBV5-4 to TRBJ1-2; D is undetermined. Germline assignment: CDR1 SGHNT and CDR2 YYREEE (reference sequence). Trimming cost V 9 bases and J 6 bases, with 21 bases left between them. The CDR3 length is 14 residues. The CDR3 DNA sequence: TGTGCCACTCAGCGGGTCTGGACCGGAGATGGCTACACCTTC. It is translated as CATQRVWTGDGYTF.

The chain couples TRBV7-2 to TRBJ2-1; TRBD2 agrees at 11 bases. Germline V gene sequence: CDR1 SGHTA, CDR2 FQGNSA. The ends lost 2 bases at V and 9 bases at J; junction bases unmatched: 6. The CDR3 sequence is 15 residues long. The CDR3 protein is CASSLLAGGQGEQFF. The CDR3 DNA sequence: TGTGCCAGCAGCTTACTAGCGGGGGGTCAAGGTGAGCAGTTCTTC.

The rearrangement links TRBV4-1 to TRBJ2-3, with 8 nucleotides matching TRBD2. CDR3 length: 16 amino acids. In germline, CDR1 is MGHRA, CDR2 YSYEKL. Trimming at V came to 4 bases and at J to 6 bases, leaving 12 bases not matched to a gene. The CDR3 DNA is TGCGCCAGCAGCCCCTACACGGGACTAGTCAGGGATACGCAGTATTTT. Encoded protein: CASSPYTGLVRDTQYF.

This clone was seen a single time. The V and J genes are TRBV18 and TRBJ1-3, with D possibly being TRBD1 (5 bases). Germline V gives CDR1 KGHSH, CDR2 LQKENI. This CDR3 has 14 residues. The V and J ends lost 7 bases and 0 bases respectively, with 10 bases between them. The CDR3 coding sequence is TGTGCCAGCTTTCTCCAGGGCTCTGGAAACACCATATATTTT. This codes for CASFLQGSGNTIYF.

The rearrangement joins TRBV13 to TRBJ1-3, with 7 bases identical to TRBD1. The CDR3 covers 15 residues. In germline, CDR1 is PRHDT, CDR2 FYEKMQ (reference sequence). V was pared by 2 bases and J by 3 bases, with 4 bases of the junction left unmatched. The CDR3 bases are TGTGCCAGCAGCTTACGGACAGGCAATGGAAACACCATATATTTT. Translating gives CASSLRTGNGNTIYF.

J is TRBJ2-1 and V is TRBV9; TRBD1 agrees at 10 bases. The germline V gene has CDR1 SGDLS and CDR2 YYNGEE. V dropped 3 bases and J dropped 6; count of bases not matched to a gene: 6. The CDR3 totals 15 residues. DNA of the CDR3: TGTGCCAGCAGCGCTAGGGACAGGGGTGTCAATGAGCAGTTCTTC. It codes for CASSARDRGVNEQFF. The whole variable domain, filled in from reference TRBV9 and TRBJ2-1, reads DSGVTQTPKHLITATGQRVTLRCSPRSGDLSVYWYQQSLDQGLQFLIQYYNGEERAKGNILERFSAQQFPDLHSELNLSSLELGDSALYFCASSARDRGVNEQFFGPGTRLTVL.